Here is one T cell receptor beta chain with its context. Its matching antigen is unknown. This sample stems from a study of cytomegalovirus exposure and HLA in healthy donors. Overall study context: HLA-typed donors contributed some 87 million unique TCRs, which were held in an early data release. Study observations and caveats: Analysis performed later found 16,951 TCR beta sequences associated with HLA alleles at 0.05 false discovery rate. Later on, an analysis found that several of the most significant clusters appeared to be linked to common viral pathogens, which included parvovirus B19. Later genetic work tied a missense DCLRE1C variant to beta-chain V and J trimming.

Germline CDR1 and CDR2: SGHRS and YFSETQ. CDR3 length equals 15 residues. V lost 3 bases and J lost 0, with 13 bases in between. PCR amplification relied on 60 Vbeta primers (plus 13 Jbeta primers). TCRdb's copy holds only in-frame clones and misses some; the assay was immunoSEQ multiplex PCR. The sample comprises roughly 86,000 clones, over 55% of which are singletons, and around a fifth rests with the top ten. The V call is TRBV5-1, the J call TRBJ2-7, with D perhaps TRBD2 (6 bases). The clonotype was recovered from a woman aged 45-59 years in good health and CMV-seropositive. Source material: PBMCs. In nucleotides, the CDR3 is TGCGCCAGCAGCTCCGGGGACTCGAGCTCCTACGAGCAGTACTTC. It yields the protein CASSSGDSSSYEQYF.